This T cell receptor beta chain originates from a study of blood T cell repertoires in COVID-19. Sequencing was performed with immunoSEQ multiplex PCR; in TCRdb, only in-frame clones are kept and a portion is missing. The data contain about 120,000 clones, about 86% of them singletons. The receptor's source is a woman aged 50 to 60 with acute or convalescent COVID-19. The specimen sequenced was peripheral blood.

In DNA, the CDR3 is TGTGCCATCAGGCCGGGACAGCACGATTCACCCCTCCACTTT. Its translation is CAIRPGQHDSPLHF. The chain combines TRBV10-3 with TRBJ1-6, with 7 bases lining up with TRBD1. Trimming removed 6 bases from V and 8 bases from J; junction bases left unmatched: 7. The CDR3 spans 14 residues. Germline V gene sequence: CDR1 ENHRY, CDR2 SYGVKD.